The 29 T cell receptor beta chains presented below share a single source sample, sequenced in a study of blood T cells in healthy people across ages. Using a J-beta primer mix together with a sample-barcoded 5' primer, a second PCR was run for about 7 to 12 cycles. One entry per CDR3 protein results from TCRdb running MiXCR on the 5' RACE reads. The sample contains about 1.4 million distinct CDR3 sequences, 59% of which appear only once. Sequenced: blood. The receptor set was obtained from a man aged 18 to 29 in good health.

Here the CDR3 DNA reads TGTGCCAGCAGTTCCAGCGGGGGATACGGCGGGGAGCTGTTTTTT. Amino acid sequence: CASSSSGGYGGELFF. The rearrangement uses TRBV27 and TRBJ2-2, with 8 bases identical to TRBD2. The CDR3 totals 15 residues. Trimming took 4 bases from V and 7 from J; bases not matched to a gene: 8. Germline CDR1 MNHEY, CDR2 SMNVEV (reference sequence).

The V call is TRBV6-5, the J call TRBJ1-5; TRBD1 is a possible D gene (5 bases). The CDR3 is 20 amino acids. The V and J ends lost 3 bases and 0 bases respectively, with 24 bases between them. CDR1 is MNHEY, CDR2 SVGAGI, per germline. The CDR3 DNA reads TGTGCCAGCAGTTATAGCATCGACAGACCAAAATTGGATAGCAATCAGCCCCAGCATTTT. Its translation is CASSYSIDRPKLDSNQPQHF.

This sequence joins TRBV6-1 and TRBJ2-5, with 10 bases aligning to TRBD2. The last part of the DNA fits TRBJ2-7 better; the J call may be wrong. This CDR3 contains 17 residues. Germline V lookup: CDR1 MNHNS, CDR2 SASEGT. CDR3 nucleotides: TGTGCCAGCAGCCCTAATAGCGGGAGGTGGTTCTTACACGAGCAGTACTTC. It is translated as CASSPNSGRWFLHEQYF.

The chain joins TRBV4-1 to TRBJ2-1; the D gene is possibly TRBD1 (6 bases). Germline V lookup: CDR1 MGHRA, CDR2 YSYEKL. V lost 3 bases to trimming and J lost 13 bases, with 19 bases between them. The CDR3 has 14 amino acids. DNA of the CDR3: TGCGCCAGCAGCCATGGACAGAAACAAGAGACCCAGTTCTTC. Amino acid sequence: CASSHGQKQETQFF.

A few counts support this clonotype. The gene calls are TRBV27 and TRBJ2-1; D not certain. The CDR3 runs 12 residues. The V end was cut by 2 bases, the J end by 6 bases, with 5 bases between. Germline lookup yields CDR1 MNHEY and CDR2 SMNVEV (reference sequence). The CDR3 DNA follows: TGTGCCAGCAGTTTAAATTCCAATGAGCAGTTCTTC. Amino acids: CASSLNSNEQFF.

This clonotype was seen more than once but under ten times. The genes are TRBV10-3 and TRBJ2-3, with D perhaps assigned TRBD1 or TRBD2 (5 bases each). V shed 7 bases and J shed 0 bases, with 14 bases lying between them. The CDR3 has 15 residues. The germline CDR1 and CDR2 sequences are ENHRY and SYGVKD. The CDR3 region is CAIINGTASTDTQYF. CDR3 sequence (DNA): TGTGCCATCATAAATGGGACGGCAAGCACAGATACGCAGTATTTT.

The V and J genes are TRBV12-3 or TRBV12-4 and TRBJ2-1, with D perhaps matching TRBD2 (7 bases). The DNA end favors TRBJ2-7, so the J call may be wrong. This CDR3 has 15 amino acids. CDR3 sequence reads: CASSLSGTRSDEQYF. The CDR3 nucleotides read TGTGCCAGCAGTTTAAGCGGGACAAGGTCAGATGAGCAGTACTTC.

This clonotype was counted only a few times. CDR3 DNA sequence: TGTGCCAGCAGCCCTCAGGGGGGATCTGGAAACACCATATATTTT. It encodes CASSPQGGSGNTIYF. The chain links TRBV7-2 to TRBJ1-3; 7 bases line up with TRBD1. V trimming: 5 bases; J trimming: 1 base; junction bases outside the gene matches: 5. The CDR3 length is 15 residues. Germline CDR1 and CDR2: SGHTA and FQGNSA.

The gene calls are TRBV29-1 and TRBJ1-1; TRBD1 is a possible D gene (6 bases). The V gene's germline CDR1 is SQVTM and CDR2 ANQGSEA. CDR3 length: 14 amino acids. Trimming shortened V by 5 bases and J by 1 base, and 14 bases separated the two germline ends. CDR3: CSVRGRQSNTEAFF. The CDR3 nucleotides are TGCAGCGTTAGGGGGAGGCAGTCGAACACTGAAGCTTTCTTT.

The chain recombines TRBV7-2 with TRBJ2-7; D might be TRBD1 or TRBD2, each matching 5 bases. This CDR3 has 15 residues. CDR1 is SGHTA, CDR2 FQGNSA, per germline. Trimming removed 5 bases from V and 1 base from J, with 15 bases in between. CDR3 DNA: TGTGCCAGCAGCCTCCGAAGGGACGAATCCTACGAGCAGTACTTC. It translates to CASSLRRDESYEQYF.

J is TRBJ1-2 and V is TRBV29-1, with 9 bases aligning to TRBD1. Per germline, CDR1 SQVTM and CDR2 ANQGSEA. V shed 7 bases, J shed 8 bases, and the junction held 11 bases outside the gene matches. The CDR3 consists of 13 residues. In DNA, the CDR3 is TGCAGCGCCGAGGGACAGGGACTCTCCGGCTACACCTTC. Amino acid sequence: CSAEGQGLSGYTF.

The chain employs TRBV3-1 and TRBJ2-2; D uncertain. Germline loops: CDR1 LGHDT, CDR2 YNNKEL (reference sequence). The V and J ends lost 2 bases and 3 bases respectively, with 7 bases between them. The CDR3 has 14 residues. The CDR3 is CASSQRRDTGELFF. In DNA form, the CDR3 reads TGTGCCAGCAGCCAAAGACGGGACACCGGGGAGCTGTTTTTT.

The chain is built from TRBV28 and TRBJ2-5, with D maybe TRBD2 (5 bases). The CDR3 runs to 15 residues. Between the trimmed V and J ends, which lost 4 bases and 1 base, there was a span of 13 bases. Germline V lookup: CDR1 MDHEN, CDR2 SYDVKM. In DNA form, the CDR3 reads TGTGCCAGCAGTTCCCCTGGACTGCGCCAAGAGACCCAGTACTTC. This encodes CASSSPGLRQETQYF.

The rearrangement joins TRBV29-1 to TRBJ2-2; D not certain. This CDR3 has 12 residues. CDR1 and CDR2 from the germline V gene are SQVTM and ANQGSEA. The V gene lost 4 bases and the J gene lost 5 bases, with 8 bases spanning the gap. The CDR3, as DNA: TGCAGCGTTGCACCTTTGACCGGGGAGCTGTTTTTT. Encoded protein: CSVAPLTGELFF.

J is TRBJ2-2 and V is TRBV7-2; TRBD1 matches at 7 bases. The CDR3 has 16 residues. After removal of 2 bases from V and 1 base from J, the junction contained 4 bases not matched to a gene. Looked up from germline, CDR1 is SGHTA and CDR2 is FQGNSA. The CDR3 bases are TGTGCCAGCAGCTTAAGTTGGACAGGGAACACCGGGGAGCTGTTTTTT. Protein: CASSLSWTGNTGELFF.

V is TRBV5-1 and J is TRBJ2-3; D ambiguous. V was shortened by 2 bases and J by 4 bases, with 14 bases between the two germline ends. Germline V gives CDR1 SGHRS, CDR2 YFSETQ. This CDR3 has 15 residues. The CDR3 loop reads CASSLQPDRADTQYF. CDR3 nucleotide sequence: TGCGCCAGCAGCTTACAGCCAGACCGAGCAGATACGCAGTATTTT.

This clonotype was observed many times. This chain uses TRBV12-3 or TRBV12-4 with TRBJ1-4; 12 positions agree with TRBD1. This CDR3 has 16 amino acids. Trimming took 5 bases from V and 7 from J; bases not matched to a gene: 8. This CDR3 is CASSAGTGGAGEKLFF. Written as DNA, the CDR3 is TGTGCCAGCAGTGCGGGGACAGGGGGCGCCGGTGAAAAACTGTTTTTT.

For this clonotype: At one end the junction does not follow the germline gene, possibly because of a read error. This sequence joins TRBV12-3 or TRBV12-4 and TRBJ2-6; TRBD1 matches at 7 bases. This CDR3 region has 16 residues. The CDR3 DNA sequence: TGTGCCAGCAGTACCCTGACAGGGTCTGGGGCCAACGCCCTGACTTTC. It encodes CASSTLTGSGANALTF.

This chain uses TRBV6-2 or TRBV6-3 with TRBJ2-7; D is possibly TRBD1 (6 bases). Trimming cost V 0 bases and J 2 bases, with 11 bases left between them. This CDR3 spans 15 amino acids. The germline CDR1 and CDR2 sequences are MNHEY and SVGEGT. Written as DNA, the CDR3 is TGTGCCAGCAGTTACTCGATTCAGGGGACCTACGAGCAGTACTTC. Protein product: CASSYSIQGTYEQYF.

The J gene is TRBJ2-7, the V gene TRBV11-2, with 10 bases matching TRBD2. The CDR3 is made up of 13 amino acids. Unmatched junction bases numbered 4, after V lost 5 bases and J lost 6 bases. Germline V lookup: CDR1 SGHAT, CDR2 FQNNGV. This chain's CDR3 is CASSGLAVREQYF. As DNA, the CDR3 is TGTGCCAGCAGCGGACTAGCGGTCCGCGAGCAGTACTTC.

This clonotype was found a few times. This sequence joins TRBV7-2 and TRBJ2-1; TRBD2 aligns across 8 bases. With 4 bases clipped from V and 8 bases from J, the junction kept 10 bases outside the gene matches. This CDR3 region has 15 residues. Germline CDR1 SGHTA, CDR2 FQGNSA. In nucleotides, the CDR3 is TGTGCCAGCAGCTCCCTCGGGACTAGAAGCGATGAGCAGTTCTTC. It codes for CASSSLGTRSDEQFF.

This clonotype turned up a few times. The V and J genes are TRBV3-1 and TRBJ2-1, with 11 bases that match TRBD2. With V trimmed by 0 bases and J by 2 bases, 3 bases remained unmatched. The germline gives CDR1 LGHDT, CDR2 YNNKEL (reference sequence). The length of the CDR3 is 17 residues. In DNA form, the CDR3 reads TGTGCCAGCAGCCAAGATACGGGACTAGCGGCCTACAATGAGCAGTTCTTC. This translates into CASSQDTGLAAYNEQFF.

The CDR3 DNA sequence: TGTGCCAGCACCGGGACGACGAGCTCTGGGGCCAACGTCCTGACTTTC. Translated: CASTGTTSSGANVLTF. V and J are TRBV12-3 or TRBV12-4 and TRBJ2-6; D may be TRBD1 or TRBD2 (5 bases each). V lost 7 bases and J lost 0, with 13 bases in between. This CDR3 comprises 16 residues.

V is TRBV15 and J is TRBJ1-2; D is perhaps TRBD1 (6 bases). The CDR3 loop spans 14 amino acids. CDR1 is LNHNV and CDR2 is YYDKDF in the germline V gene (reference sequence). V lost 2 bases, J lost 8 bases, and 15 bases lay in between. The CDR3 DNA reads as TGTGCCACCAGCAGATCACGGACGGGGGCAGGCTACACCTTC. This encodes CATSRSRTGAGYTF.

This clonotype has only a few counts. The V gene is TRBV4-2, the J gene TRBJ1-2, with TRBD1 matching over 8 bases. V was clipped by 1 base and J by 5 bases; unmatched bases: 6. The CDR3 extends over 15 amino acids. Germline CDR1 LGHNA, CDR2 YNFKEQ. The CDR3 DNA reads TGTGCCAGCAGCCAAGCTTACAGGGGGGAGTATGGCTACACCTTC. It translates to CASSQAYRGEYGYTF.

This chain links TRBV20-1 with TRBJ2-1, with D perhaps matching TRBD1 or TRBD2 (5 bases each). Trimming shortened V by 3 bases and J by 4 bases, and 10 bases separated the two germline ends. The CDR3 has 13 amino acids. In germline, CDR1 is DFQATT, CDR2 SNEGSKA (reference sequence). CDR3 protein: CSASWGWYNEQFF. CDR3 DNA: TGCAGTGCTAGCTGGGGGTGGTACAATGAGCAGTTCTTC.

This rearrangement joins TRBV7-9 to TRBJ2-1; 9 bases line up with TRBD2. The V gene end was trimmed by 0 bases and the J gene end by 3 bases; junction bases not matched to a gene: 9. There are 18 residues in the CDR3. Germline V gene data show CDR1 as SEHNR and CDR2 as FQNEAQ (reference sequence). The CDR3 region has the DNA TGTGCCAGCAGCTTAGCAATTTTGACTAGCGGAGTCTACAATGAGCAGTTCTTC. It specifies CASSLAILTSGVYNEQFF.

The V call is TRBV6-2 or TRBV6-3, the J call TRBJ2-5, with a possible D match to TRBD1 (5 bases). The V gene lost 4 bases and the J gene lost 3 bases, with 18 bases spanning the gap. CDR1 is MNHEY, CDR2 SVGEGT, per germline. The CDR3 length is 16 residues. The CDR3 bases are TGTGCCAGCAGTTCTCCGAGCCAGGGTGGGAAAGAGACCCAGTACTTC. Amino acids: CASSSPSQGGKETQYF.

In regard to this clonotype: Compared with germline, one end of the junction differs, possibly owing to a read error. The CDR3 loop is CASTQAASGTEAFF. CDR3 DNA sequence: TGCGCCAGCACCCAAGCCGCCTCGGGAACTGAAGCTTTCTTT. The V call is TRBV4-1, the J call TRBJ1-1, with D unclear. Per germline, CDR1 MGHRA and CDR2 YSYEKL. This CDR3 is 14 amino acids long.